This TCR beta chain was observed in a study of identical twins. General study results and limits: Conclusions rested on cross-sectional statistics rather than following the same donors.

The CDR3 runs to 16 residues. V lost 0 bases and J 3 bases, leaving 14 bases between the germline ends. Germline V gene lookup returns CDR1 LGHNA and CDR2 YSLEER. This clonotype was counted between two and nine times. Antigen: not known. MiXCR, applied by TCRdb to the 5' RACE reads, yields one record per CDR3 protein. There are approximately 600,000 distinct CDR3 sequences in the sample; around a tenth occur only once, and 3% lies in the top ten. This sample also appeared in a second study, on yellow fever vaccine responses in identical twins.

The sequencing input was PBMCs. The receptor was isolated from a woman aged 18-29 years in good health. V and J are TRBV4-3 and TRBJ1-2; D remains ambiguous. This CDR3 reads CASSQDFTVRDYGYTF. In DNA form, the CDR3 reads TGCGCCAGCAGCCAAGATTTCACAGTGAGGGACTATGGCTACACCTTC.